This T cell receptor (beta chain) emerged from a study of shared clonotypes between healthy human individuals. Across the study: CD4 naive and CD4 memory each took three plates per donor, while CD8 naive took two and CD8 memory one.

Study-wide results and limits: Of the naive CD4 clonotypes, around 4.7% were shared across several donors. Investigators collected only blood, and repertoires in tissues likely differ.

As for this clone: What it binds is not known.

The CDR3 runs to 14 residues. Per the germline V gene, CDR1 is KGHSH and CDR2 is LQKENI. The V segment lost 4 bases and the J segment 5 bases; nucleotides outside the gene matches: 5. Some clones are missing from TCRdb's copy, which holds only in-frame ones; the method was immunoSEQ multiplex PCR. The sample comprises 2 million to 2.5 million clones, over 85% of which are singletons, and around 0.4% rests with the top ten. The chain couples TRBV18 to TRBJ1-5; 7 positions match TRBD1. The sequence was obtained from a man aged 18 to 35 in good health. Some clones in this sample may be carry-over from other donors' samples. Sequenced sample: naive CD4+ T cells from PBMCs. Subset denoted: CD45RA+ positively selected. As DNA, the CDR3 is TGTGCCAGCTCACAGGGGGCGAGTGATCAGCCCCAGCATTTT. Its translation: CASSQGASDQPQHF.